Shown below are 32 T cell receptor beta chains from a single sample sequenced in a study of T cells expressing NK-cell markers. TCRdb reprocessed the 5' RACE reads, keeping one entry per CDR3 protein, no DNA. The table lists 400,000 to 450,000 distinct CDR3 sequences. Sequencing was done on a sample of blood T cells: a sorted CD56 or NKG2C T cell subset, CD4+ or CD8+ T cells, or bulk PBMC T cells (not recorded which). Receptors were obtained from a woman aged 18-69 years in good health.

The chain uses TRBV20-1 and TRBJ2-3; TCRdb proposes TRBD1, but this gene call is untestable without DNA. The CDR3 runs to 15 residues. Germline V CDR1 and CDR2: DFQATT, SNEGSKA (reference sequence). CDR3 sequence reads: CSAGGTGAQSDTQYF.

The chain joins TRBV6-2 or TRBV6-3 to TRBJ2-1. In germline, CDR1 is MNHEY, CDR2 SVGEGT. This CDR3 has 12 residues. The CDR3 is CASNLWGGEQFF.

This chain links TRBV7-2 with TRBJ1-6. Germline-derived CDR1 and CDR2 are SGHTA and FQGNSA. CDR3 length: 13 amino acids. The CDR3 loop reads CASAHPSWEPLHF. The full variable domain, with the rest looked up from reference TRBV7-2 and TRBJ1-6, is GAGVSQSPSNKVTEKGKDVELRCDPISGHTALYWYRQSLGQGLEFLIYFQGNSAPDKSGLPSDRFSAERTGGSVSTLTIQRTQQEDSAVYLCASAHPSWEPLHFGNGTRLTVT.

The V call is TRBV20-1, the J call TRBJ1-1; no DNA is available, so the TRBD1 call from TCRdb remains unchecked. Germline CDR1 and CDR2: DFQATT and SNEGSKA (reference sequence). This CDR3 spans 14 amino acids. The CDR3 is CSARGGTTNTEAFF.

CDR3 in amino acids: CASSRGDSNQPQHF. The rearrangement joins TRBV6-1 to TRBJ1-5. Germline CDR1 and CDR2: MNHNS and SASEGT. This CDR3 has 14 residues.

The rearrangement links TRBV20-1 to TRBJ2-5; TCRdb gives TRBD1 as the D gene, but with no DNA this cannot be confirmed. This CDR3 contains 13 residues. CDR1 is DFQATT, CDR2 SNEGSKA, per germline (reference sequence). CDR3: CSATTQGGETQYF.

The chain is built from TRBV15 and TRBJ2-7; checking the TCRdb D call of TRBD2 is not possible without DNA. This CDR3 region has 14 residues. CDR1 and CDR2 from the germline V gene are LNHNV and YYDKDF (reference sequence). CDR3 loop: CATSRVGGSYEQYF.

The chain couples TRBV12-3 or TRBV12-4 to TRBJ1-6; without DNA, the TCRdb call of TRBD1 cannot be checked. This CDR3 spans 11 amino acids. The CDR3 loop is CASSQGVPLHF.

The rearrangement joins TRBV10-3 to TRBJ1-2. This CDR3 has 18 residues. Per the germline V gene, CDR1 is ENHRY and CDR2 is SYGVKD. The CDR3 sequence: CAISEFKDGRSSNYGYTF.

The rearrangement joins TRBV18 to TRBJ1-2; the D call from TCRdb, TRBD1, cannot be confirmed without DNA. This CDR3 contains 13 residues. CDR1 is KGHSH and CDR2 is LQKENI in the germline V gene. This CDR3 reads CASNTGGIEGYTF.

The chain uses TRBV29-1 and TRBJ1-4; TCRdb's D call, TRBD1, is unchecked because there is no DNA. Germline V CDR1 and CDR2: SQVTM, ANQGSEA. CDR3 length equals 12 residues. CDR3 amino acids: CSVGRAGEKLFF.

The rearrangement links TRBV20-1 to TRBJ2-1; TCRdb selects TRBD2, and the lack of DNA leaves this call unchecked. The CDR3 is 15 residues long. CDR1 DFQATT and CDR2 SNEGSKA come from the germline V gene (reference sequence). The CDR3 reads CSASPSGGVYNEQFF.

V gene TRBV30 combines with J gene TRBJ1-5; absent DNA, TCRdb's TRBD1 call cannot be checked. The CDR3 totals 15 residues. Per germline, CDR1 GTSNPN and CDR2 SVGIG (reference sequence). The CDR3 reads CAWDDRGVYNQPQHF.

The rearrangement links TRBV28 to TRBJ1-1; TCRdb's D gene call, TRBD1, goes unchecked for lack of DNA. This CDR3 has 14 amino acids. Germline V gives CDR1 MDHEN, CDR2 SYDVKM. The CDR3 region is CASWTSPWGTEAFF.

CDR3 in amino acids: CASSLMAGAITDTQYF. J is TRBJ2-3 and V is TRBV7-2; TCRdb's D call, TRBD1, is unchecked because there is no DNA. The CDR3 consists of 16 residues. Germline V gene data show CDR1 as SGHTA and CDR2 as FQGNSA. Together with reference TRBV7-2 and TRBJ2-3, the CDR3 gives the full variable domain: GAGVSQSPSNKVTEKGKDVELRCDPISGHTALYWYRQSLGQGLEFLIYFQGNSAPDKSGLPSDRFSAERTGGSVSTLTIQRTQQEDSAVYLCASSLMAGAITDTQYFGPGTRLTVL.

Here the CDR3 reads CASRALAGFPGELFF. V usage is TRBV12-3 or TRBV12-4 and J usage is TRBJ2-2; TCRdb gives TRBD2 as the D gene, but with no DNA this cannot be confirmed. This CDR3 is 15 amino acids long.

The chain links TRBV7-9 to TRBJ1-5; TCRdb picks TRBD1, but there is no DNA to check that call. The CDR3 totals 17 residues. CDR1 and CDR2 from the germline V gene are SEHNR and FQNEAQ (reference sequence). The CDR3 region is CASSLPPTGMGNQPQHF.

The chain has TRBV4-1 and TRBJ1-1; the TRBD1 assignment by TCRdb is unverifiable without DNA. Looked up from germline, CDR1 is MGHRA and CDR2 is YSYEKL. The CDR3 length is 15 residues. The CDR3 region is CASSQGEGTGREAFF.

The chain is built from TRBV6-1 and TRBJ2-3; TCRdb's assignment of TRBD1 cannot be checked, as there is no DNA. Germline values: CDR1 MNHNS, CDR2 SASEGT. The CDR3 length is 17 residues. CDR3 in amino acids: CASSPPSGQPRTDTQYF.

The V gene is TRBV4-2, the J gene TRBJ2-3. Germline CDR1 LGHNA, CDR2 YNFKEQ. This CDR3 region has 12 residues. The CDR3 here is CASSHPTDTQYF.

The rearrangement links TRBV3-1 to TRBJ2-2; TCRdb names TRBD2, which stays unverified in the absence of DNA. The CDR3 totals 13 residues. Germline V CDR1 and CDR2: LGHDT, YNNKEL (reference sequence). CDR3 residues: CASSRDSVGELFF.

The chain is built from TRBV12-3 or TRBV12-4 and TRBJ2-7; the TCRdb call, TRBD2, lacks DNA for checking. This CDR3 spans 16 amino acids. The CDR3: CASSPPTSGPFYEQYF.

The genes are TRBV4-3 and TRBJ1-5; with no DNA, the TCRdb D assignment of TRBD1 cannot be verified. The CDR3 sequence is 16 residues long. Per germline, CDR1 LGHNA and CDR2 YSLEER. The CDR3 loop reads CASSQGTGGGGQPQHF.

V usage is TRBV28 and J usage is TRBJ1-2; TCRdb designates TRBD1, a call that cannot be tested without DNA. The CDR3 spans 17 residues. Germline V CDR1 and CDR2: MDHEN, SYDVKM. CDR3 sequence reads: CASSIPGQGVGRSGYTF.

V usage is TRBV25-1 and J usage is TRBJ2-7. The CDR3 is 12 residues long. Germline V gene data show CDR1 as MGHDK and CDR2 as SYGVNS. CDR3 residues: CASRATTYEQYF.

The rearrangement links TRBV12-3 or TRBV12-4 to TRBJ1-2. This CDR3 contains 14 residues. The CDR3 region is CASSPFSGGYGYTF.

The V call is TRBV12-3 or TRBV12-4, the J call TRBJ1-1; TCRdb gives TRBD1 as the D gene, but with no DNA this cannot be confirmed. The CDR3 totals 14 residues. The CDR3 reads CASSLGLQGAEAFF.

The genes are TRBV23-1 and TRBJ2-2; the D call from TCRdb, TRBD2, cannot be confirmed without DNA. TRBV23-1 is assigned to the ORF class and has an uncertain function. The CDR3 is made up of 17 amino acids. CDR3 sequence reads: CASRSSGGNPRPGSCFF.

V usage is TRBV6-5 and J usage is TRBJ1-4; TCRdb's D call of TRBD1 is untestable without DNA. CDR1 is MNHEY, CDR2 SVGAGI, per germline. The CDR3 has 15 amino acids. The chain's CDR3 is CASSSDRAESGKLFF.

CDR3: CASSYEGERTDTQYF. The chain joins TRBV6-5 to TRBJ2-3; the TCRdb D gene call, TRBD2, has no DNA to confirm it. The CDR3 consists of 15 residues. Germline V lookup: CDR1 MNHEY, CDR2 SVGAGI.

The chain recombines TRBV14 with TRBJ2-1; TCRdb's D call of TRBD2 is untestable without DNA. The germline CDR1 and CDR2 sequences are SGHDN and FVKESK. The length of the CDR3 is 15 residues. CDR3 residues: CASSQLPRVYNEQFF.

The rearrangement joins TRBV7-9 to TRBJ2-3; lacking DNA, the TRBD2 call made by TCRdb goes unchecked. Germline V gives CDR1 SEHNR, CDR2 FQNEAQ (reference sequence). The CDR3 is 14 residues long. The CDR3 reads CASSSGPPTDTQYF.